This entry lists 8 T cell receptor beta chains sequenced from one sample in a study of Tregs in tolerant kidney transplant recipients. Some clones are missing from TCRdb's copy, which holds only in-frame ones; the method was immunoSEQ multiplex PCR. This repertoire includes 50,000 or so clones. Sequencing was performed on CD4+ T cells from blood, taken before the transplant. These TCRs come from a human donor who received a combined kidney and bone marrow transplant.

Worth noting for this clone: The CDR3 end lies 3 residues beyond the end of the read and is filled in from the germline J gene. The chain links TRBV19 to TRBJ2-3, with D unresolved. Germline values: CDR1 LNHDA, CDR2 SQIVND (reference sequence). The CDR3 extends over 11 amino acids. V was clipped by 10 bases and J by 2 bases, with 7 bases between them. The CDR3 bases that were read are TGTGCCACCGCCTACACAGATACG. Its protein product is CATAYTDT. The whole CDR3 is CATAYTDTQYF.

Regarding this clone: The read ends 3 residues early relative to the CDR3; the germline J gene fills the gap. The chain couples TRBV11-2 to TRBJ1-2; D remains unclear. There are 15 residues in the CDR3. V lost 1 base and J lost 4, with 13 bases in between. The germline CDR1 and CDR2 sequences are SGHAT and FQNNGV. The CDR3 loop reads CASSLVAGTVYGYTF. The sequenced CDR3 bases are TGTGCCAGCAGCTTAGTCGCGGGAACCGTCTATGGC.

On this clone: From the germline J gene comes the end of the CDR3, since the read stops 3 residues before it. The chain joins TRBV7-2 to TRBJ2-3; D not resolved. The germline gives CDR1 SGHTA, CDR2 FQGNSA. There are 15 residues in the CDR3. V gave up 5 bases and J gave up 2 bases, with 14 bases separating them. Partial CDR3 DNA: TGTGCCAGCAGCGTAGTTACTACCTACACAGATACG. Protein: CASSVVTTYTDT. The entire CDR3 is CASSVVTTYTDTQYF.

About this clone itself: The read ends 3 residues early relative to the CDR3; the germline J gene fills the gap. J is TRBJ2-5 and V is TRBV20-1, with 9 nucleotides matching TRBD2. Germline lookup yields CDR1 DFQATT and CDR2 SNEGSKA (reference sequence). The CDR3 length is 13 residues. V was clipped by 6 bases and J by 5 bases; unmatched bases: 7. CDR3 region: CSAGLALGETQYF. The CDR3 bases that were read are TGCAGTGCCGGACTAGCGTTAGGGGAGACC.

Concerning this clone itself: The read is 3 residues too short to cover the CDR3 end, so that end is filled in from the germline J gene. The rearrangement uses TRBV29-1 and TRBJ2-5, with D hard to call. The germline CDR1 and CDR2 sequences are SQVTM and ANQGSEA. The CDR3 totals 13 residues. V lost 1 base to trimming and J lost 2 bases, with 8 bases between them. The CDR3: CSVEVVQQETQYF. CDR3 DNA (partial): TGCAGCGTTGAAGTGGTACAGCAAGAGACC.

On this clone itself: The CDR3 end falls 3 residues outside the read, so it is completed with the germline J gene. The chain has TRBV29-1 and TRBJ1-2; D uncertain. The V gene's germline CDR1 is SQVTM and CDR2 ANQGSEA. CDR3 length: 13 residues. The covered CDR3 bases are TGCAGCGCGTCCAGAGACACCGGTGGTCGC. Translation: CSASRDTGGR. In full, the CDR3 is CSASRDTGGRYTF. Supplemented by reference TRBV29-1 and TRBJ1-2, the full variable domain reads SAVISQKPSRDICQRGTSLTIQCQVDSQVTMMFWYRQQPGQSLTLIATANQGSEATYESGFVIDKFPISRPNLTFSTLTVSNMSPEDSSIYLCSASRDTGGRYTFGSGTRLTVV.

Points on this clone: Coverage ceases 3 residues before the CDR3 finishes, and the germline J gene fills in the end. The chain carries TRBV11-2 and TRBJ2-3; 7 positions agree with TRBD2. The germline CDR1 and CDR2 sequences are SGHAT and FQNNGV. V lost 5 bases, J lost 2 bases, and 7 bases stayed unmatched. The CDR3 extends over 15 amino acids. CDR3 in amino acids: CASSRGTTHTDTQYF. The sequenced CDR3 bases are TGTGCCAGCAGCAGAGGGACTACCCACACAGATACG.

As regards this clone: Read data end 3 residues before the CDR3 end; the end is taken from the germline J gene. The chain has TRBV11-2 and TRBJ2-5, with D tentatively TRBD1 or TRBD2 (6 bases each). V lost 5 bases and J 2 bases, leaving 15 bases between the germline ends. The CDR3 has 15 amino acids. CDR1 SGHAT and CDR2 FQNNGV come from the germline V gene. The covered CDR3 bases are TGTGCCAGCAGCCCCCCAGGAGGGACACAAGAGACC. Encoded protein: CASSPPGGTQET. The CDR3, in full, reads CASSPPGGTQETQYF.